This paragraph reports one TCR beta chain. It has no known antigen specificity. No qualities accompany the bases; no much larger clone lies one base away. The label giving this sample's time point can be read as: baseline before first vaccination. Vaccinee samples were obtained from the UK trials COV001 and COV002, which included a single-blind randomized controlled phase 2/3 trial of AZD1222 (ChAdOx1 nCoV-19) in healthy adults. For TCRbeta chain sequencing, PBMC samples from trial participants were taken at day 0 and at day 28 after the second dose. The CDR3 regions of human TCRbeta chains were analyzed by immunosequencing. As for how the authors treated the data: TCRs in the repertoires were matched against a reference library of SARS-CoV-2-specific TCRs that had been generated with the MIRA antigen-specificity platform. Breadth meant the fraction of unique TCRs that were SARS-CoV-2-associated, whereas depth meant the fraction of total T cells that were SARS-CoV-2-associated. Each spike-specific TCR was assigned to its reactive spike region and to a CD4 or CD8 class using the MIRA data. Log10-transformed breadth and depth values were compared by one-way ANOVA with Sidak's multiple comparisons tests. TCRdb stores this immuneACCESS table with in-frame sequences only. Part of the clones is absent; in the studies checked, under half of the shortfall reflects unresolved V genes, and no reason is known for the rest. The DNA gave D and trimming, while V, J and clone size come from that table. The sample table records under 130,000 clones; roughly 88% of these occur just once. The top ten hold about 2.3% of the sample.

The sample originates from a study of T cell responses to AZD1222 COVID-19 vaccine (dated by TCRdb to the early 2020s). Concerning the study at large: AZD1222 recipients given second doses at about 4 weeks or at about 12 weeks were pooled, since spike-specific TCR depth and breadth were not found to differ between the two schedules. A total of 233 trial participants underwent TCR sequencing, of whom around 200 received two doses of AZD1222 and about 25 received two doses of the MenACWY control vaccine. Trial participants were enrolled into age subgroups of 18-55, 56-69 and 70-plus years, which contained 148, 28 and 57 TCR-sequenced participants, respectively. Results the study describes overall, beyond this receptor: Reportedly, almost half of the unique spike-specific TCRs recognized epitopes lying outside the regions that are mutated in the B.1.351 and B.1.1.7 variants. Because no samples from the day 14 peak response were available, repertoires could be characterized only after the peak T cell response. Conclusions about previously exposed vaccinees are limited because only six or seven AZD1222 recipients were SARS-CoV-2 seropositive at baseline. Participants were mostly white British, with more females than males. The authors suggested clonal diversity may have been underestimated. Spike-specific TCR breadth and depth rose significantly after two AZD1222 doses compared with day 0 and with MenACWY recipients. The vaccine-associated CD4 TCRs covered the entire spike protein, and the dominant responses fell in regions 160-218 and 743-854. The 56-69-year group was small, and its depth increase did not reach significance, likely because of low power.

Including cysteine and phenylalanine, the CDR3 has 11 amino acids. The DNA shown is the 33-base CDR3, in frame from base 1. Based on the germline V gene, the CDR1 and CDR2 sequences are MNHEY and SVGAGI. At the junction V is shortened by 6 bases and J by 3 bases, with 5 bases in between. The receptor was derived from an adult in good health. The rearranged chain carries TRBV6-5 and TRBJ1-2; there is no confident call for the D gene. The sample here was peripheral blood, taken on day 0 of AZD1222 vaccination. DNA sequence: TGTGCCAGCAGCCGGGACTATGGCTACACCTTC. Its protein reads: CASSRDYGYTF.